This T cell receptor beta chain came from a study of shared clonotypes between healthy human individuals. Here immunoSEQ multiplex PCR was the method, and the copy in TCRdb shows in-frame clones only, minus some. Among about 380,000 clones listed, approximately 96% were seen once. Looked up from germline, CDR1 is MNHNS and CDR2 is SASEGT. CDR3 size: 13 residues. V was cut by 4 bases and J by 0 bases, with 4 bases left in between. V is TRBV6-1 and J is TRBJ1-5, with unresolved D. This receptor was identified in a man aged 25-45 years in good health. The specimen was memory CD8+ T cells sorted from blood. Subset: CD45RO+ cells pooled with CCR7-negative TemRA cells. CDR3 nucleotides: TGTGCCAGCAGTGGAAGTAGCAATCAGCCCCAGCATTTT. Translation gives CASSGSSNQPQHF.